The source of this T cell receptor beta chain is a study of T cell clonality in common variable immunodeficiency. All CVID subjects were on immunoglobulin replacement for at least one year. CVID and control samples used equivalent genomic DNA input. Sequencing was performed with immunoSEQ multiplex PCR; in TCRdb, only in-frame clones are kept and a portion is missing. The specimen has more than 25,000 clones, none found just once. Remarks on this clone: Antigen: not known. The observed sequence ends 3 residues before the CDR3 terminus, with the missing tail filled in from the germline J gene.

Overall study results and limits: Reportedly, TCR beta sequences from common variable immunodeficiency showed fewer deletions and N-nucleotide insertions.

The V end was cut by 6 bases, the J end by 8 bases, with 10 bases between. This CDR3 comprises 11 residues. In germline, CDR1 is DFQATT, CDR2 SNEGSKA (reference sequence). Sequencing input: peripheral blood mononuclear cells. The receptor comes from a human donor with common variable immunodeficiency. The chain combines TRBV20-1 with TRBJ1-4; no definite D call. The CDR3 bases that were read are TGCAGTGCAAGGGTCTGGGAAAAA. This encodes CSARVWEK. The complete CDR3 protein is CSARVWEKLFF.